The text below deals with one T cell receptor beta chain. Its cognate antigen is unknown. V was trimmed by 1 base and J by 9 bases, leaving 13 bases between them. From germline, CDR1 is SGHVS and CDR2 FQNEAQ. This CDR3 is built from 14 residues. The entry originates in a study of glioma-infiltrating T cells. Study in general: Approximately 920,000 peripheral T cells were targeted at roughly 4.5- to 11-fold coverage. Findings of the study overall: Only very few CDR3 sequences appeared in both tissue and blood. Gliomas, especially low-grade, showed above-expected tissue-blood divergence; non-neoplastic patients showed below.

The iRepertoire nested amplicon-rescue multiplex PCR amplified TCR alpha and beta CDR3s from RNA. TCRdb re-called the multiplex PCR reads through MiXCR, storing one row per CDR3 protein. The sample has 400,000 or so distinct CDR3 sequences, more than 35% seen once. The chain couples TRBV7-8 to TRBJ1-5, with D tentatively TRBD1 (5 bases). Sequenced: glioma tissue, nonneoplastic brain tissue, or PBMCs (not recorded which). The TCR originated in a human donor with low-grade glioma or glioblastoma, undergoing nonglioma brain surgery, or in good health (not recorded which). CDR3 loop: CASSLGGPQGPQHF. Written as DNA, the CDR3 is TGTGCCAGCAGCTTAGGGGGCCCCCAGGGGCCCCAGCATTTT. Based on the CDR3 plus reference TRBV7-8 and TRBJ1-5, the full variable domain is GAGVSQSPRYKVAKRGQDVALRCDPISGHVSLFWYQQALGQGPEFLTYFQNEAQLDKSGLPSDRFFAERPEGSVSTLKIQRTQQEDSAVYLCASSLGGPQGPQHFGDGTRLSIL.